The 9 T cell receptor beta chains in this list originate from one sample, sequenced in a study of shared clonotypes between healthy human individuals. CD45RO-negative cells were positively selected for CCR7, leaving out terminally differentiated effector memory CD45RA+ cells. Data came from immunoSEQ multiplex PCR; TCRdb stores just in-frame clones and leaves some out. The table shows around 2,000,000 clones, with about 94% occurring only once. The sample consisted of naive CD8+ T cells sorted from blood. Every receptor here comes from a young man in good health.

This chain links TRBV7-9 with TRBJ2-1; perhaps TRBD2 as D (6 bases). Trimming stripped 5 bases from V and 7 bases from J, with 21 bases between. Per germline, CDR1 SEHNR and CDR2 FQNEAQ (reference sequence). This CDR3 is 16 amino acids long. The CDR3 here is CASSLTGLRPVNEQFF. CDR3 nucleotide sequence: TGTGCCAGCAGCCTAACGGGACTCCGCCCAGTGAATGAGCAGTTCTTC.

To note about this clone: The sample has other DNA sequences that encode this CDR3 too. The chain uses TRBV14 and TRBJ2-7; perhaps TRBD1 as D (6 bases). CDR3 size: 14 residues. Deletions cut 3 bases from V and 1 base from J, with 10 bases between. The V gene's germline CDR1 is SGHDN and CDR2 FVKESK. This CDR3 reads CASSHGTGSYEQYF. The DNA of the CDR3 is TGTGCCAGCAGCCACGGAACAGGGTCCTACGAGCAGTACTTC.

The chain couples TRBV5-1 to TRBJ2-2; TRBD2 matches 7 bases. The CDR3 has 15 amino acids. V lost 4 bases, J lost 6 bases, and 9 bases stayed unmatched. Germline CDR1 and CDR2: SGHRS and YFSETQ. CDR3 DNA: TGCGCCAGCAGCATATGGACGGGGGGAGCCGGGGAGCTGTTTTTT. Residues: CASSIWTGGAGELFF. Full variable domain (rest looked up from reference TRBV5-1 and TRBJ2-2): KAGVTQTPRYLIKTRGQQVTLSCSPISGHRSVSWYQQTPGQGLQFLFEYFSETQRNKGNFPGRFSGRQFSNSRSEMNVSTLELGDSALYLCASSIWTGGAGELFFGEGSRLTVL.

The gene calls are TRBV28 and TRBJ1-1; D unclear. Trimming took off 7 bases at V and 6 bases at J, with 15 bases between the two ends. The CDR3 sequence is 13 residues long. The V gene's germline CDR1 is MDHEN and CDR2 SYDVKM. CDR3 amino acids: CASKGREFSEAFF. CDR3 in DNA: TGTGCCAGCAAGGGTAGGGAATTCTCTGAAGCTTTCTTT.

This clone was seen once. The chain recombines TRBV10-2 with TRBJ1-5; weak D call: TRBD1 (6 bases). Trimming stripped 6 bases from V and 4 bases from J, with 16 bases between. CDR1 and CDR2 from the germline V gene are WSHSY and SAAADI. This CDR3 comprises 15 residues. Here the CDR3 DNA reads TGCGCCAGCAGCGACGGGCCAGGGGAAAATCAGCCCCAGCATTTT. This sequence encodes CASSDGPGENQPQHF.

The rearrangement uses TRBV5-1 and TRBJ2-5, with TRBD2 as a possible D gene (5 bases). From germline, CDR1 is SGHRS and CDR2 YFSETQ. Trimming shortened V by 0 bases and J by 5 bases, and 14 bases separated the two germline ends. The CDR3 contains 15 residues. The CDR3 loop is CASSLEGSPGETQYF. The CDR3 DNA is TGCGCCAGCAGCTTGGAAGGCTCCCCGGGGGAGACCCAGTACTTC.

The chain carries TRBV29-1 and TRBJ1-2, with D possibly TRBD1 on 6 matching bases. V was cut by 5 bases and J by 2 bases, with 12 bases left in between. The CDR3 covers 13 residues. The germline V gene has CDR1 SQVTM and CDR2 ANQGSEA. The CDR3 region is CSVPRDTNYGYTF. Written as DNA, the CDR3 is TGCAGCGTTCCCCGGGACACAAACTATGGCTACACCTTC. Full variable domain (missing parts from reference TRBV29-1 and TRBJ1-2): SAVISQKPSRDICQRGTSLTIQCQVDSQVTMMFWYRQQPGQSLTLIATANQGSEATYESGFVIDKFPISRPNLTFSTLTVSNMSPEDSSIYLCSVPRDTNYGYTFGSGTRLTVV.

This clone was detected only a few times. CDR3 amino acids: CASSLVGPEGYTF. CDR3 DNA sequence: TGTGCCAGCAGCCTGGTGGGGCCGGAAGGCTACACCTTC. V and J are TRBV5-6 and TRBJ1-2, with a tentative D call TRBD1 (5 bases). The CDR3 has 13 amino acids. Trimming pared 4 bases from V and 8 bases from J, leaving 15 bases between. The germline V gene has CDR1 SGHDT and CDR2 YYEEEE.

V usage is TRBV7-9 and J usage is TRBJ2-3; 7 positions match TRBD2. This CDR3 contains 16 residues. The junction had 9 bases not matched to a gene; V was cut back by 6 bases and J by 0 bases. Germline CDR1 and CDR2: SEHNR and FQNEAQ (reference sequence). The CDR3 DNA reads as TGTGCCAGCAGTTCCCGACTAGCCAATAGCACAGATACGCAGTATTTT. It encodes CASSSRLANSTDTQYF.